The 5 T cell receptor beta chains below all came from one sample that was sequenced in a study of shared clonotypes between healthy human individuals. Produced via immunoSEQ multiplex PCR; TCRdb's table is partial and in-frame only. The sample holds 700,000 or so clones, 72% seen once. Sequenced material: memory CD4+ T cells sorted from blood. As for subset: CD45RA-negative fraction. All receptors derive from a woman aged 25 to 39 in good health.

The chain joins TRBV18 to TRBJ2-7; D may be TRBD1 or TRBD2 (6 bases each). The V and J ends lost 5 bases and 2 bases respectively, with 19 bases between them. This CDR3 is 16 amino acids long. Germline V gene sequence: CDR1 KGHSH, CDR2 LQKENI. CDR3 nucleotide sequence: TGTGCCAGCTCAAAGTCGGGGGCGGGGTCGCCCTACGAGCAGTACTTC. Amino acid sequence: CASSKSGAGSPYEQYF.

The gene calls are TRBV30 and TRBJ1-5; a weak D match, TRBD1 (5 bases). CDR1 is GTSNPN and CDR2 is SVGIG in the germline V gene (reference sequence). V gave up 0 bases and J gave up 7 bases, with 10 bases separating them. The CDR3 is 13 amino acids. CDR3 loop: CAWSVMGLQPQHF. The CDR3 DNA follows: TGTGCCTGGAGTGTAATGGGGCTACAGCCCCAGCATTTT.

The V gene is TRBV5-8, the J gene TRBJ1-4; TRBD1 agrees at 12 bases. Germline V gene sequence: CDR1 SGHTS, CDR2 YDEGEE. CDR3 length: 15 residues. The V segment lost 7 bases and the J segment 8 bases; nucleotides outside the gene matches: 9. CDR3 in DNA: TGTGCCAGCCACGCCGGGACAGGGGGCCGGGAAAAACTGTTTTTT. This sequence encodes CASHAGTGGREKLFF.

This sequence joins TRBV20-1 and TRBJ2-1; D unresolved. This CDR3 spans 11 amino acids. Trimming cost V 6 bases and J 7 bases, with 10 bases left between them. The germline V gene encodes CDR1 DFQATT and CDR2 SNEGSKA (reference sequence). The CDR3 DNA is TGCAGTGCCGCGGACCGAAATGAGCAGTTCTTC. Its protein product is CSAADRNEQFF.

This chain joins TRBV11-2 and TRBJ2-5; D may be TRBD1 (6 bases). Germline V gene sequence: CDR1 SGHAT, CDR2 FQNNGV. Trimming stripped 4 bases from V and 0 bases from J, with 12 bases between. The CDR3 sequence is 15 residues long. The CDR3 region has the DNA TGTGCCAGCAGCTCTCCCGGGACACACCAAGAGACCCAGTACTTC. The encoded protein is CASSSPGTHQETQYF.